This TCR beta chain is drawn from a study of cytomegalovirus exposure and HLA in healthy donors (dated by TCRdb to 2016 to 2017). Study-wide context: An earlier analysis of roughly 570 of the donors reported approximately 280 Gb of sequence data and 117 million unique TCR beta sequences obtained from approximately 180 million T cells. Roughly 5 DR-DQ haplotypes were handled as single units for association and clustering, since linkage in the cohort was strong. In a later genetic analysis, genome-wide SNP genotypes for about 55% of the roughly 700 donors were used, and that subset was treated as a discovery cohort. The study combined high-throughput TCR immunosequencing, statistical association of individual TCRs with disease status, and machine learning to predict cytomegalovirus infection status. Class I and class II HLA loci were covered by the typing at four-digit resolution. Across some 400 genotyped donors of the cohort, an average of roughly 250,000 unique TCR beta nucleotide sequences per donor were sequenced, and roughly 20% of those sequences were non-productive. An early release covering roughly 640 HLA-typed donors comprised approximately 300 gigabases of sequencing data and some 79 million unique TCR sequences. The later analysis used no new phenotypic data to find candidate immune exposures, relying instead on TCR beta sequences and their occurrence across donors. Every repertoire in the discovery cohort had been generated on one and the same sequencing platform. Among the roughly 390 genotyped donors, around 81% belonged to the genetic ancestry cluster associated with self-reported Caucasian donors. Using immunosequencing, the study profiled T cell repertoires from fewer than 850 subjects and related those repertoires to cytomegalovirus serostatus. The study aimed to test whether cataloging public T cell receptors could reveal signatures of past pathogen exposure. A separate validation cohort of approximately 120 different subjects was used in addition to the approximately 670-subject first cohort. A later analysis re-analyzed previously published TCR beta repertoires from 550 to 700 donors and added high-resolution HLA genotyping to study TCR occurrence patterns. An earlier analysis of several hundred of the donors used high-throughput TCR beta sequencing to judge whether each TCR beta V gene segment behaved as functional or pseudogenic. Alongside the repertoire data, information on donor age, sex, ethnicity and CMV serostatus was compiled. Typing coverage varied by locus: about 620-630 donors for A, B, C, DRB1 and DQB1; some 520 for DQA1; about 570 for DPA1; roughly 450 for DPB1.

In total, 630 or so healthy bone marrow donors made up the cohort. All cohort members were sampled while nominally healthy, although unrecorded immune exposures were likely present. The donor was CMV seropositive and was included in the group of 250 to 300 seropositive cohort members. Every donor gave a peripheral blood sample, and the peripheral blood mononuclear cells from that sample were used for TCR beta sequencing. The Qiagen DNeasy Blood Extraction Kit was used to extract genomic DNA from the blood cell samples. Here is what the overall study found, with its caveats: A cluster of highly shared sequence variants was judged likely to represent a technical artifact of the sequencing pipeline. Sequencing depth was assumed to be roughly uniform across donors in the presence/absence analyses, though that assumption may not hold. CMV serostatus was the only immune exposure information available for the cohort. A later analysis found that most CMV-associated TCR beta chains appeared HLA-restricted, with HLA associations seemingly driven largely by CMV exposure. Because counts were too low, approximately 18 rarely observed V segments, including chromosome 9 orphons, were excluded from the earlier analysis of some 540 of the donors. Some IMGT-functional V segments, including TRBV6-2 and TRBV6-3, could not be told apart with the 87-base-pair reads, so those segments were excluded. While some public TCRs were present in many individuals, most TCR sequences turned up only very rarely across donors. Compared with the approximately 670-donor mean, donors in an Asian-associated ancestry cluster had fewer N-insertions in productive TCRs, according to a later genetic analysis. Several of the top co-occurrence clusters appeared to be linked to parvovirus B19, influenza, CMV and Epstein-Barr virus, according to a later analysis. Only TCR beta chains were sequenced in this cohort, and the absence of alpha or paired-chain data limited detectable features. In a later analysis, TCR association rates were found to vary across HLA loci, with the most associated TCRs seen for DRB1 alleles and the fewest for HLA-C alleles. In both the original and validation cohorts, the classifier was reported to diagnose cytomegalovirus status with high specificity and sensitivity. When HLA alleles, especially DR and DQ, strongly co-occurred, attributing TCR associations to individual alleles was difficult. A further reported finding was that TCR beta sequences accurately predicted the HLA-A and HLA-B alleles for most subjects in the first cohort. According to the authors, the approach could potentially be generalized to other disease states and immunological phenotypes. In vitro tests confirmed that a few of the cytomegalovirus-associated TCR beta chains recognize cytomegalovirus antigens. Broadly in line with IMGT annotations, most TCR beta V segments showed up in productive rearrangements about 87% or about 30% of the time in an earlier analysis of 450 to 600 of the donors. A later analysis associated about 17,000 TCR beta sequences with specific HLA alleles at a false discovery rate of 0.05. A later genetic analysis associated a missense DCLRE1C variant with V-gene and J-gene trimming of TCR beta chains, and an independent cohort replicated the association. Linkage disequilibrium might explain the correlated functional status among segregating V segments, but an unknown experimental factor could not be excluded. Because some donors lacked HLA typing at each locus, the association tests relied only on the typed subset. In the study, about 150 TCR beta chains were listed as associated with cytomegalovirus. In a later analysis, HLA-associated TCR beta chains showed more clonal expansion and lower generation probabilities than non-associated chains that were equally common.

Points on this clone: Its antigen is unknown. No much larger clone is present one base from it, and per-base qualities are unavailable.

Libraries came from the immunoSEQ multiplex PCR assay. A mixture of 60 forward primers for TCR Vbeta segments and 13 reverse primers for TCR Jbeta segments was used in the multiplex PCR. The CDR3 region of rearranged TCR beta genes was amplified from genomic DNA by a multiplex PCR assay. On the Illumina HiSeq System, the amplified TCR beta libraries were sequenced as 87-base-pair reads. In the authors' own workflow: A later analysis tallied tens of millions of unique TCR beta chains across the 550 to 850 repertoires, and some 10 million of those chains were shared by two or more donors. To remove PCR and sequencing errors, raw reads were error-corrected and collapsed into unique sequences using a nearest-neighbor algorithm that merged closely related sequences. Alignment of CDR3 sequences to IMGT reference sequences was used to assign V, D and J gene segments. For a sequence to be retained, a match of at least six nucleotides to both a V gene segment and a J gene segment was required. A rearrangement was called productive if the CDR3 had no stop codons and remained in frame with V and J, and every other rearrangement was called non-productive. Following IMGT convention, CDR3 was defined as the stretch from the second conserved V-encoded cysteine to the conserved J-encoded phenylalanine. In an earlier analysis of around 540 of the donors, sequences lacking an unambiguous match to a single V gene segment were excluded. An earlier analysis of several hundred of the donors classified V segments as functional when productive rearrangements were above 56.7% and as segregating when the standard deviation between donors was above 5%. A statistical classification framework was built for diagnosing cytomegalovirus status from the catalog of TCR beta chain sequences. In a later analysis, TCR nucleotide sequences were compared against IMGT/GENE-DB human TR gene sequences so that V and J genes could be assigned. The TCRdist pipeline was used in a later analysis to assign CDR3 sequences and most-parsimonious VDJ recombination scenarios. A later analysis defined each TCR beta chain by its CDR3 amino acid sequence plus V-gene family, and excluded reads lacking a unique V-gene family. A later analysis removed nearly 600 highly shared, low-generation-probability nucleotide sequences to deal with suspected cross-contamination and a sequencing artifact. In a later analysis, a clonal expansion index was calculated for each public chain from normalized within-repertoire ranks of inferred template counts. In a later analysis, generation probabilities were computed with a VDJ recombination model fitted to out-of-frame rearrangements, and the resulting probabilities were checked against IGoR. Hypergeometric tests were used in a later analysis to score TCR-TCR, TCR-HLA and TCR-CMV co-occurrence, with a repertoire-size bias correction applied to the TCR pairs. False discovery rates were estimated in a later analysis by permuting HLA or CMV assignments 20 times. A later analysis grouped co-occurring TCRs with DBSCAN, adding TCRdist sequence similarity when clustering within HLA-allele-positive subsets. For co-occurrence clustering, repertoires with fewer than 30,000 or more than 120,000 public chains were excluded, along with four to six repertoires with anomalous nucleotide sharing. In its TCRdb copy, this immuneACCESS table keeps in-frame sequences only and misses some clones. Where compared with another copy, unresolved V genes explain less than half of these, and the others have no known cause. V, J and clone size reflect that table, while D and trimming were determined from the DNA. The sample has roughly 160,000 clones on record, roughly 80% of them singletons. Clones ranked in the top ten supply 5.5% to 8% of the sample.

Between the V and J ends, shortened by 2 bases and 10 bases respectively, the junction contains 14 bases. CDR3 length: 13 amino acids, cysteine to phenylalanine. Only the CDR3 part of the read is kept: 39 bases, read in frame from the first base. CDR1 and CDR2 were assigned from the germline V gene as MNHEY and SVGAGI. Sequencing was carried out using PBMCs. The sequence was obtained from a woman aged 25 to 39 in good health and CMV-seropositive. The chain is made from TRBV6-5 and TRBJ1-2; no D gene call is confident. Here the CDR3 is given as CASSYGPHTTYTF. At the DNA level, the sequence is TGTGCCAGCAGTTACGGGCCCCACACCACCTACACCTTC.